The next 21 T cell receptor beta chains were all read from a single sample in a study of blood T cell repertoires in COVID-19. Produced via immunoSEQ multiplex PCR; TCRdb's table is partial and in-frame only. Of under 200,000 clones listed, more than 70% are singletons. Sequencing was carried out using peripheral blood. Source of these receptors: a middle-aged man with active or convalescent COVID-19.

The chain combines TRBV4-1 with TRBJ1-5, with unresolved D. The CDR3 loop spans 14 amino acids. The germline gives CDR1 MGHRA, CDR2 YSYEKL. The germline V and J ends were trimmed by 0 bases and 7 bases, with 10 bases remaining between them. DNA for the CDR3: TGCGCCAGCAGCCAAGATGGAGGGTTACAGCCCCAGCATTTT. Translation: CASSQDGGLQPQHF.

This chain connects TRBV5-1 to TRBJ2-3, with D perhaps matching TRBD1 (5 bases). CDR3 length: 15 amino acids. The germline V gene has CDR1 SGHRS and CDR2 YFSETQ. V lost 4 bases, J lost 5 bases, and 17 bases lay in between. CDR3 in DNA: TGCGCCAGCAGCGTCCAGGGTTCAGTTTTAGATACGCAGTATTTT. Protein product: CASSVQGSVLDTQYF.

J is TRBJ2-3 and V is TRBV29-1; no firm D call. Germline-derived CDR1 and CDR2 are SQVTM and ANQGSEA. The V end lost 1 base, the J end lost 4 bases, and 9 bases lay between the germline ends. The CDR3 length is 13 residues. Written as DNA, the CDR3 is TGCAGCGTTGAAGTAGATGTGCCAGATACGCAGTATTTT. Its protein product is CSVEVDVPDTQYF.

This clone was counted only a few times. V usage is TRBV7-2 and J usage is TRBJ1-6, with 10 bases that match TRBD1. The junction had 7 bases not matched to a gene; V was cut back by 4 bases and J by 7 bases. Germline CDR1 SGHTA, CDR2 FQGNSA. This CDR3 is built from 16 residues. CDR3 nucleotide sequence: TGTGCCAGCAGCTCCCGGACAGGGGGTTTCAATTCACCCCTCCACTTT. Encoded protein: CASSSRTGGFNSPLHF.

The chain uses TRBV19 and TRBJ1-2; 8 bases agree with TRBD1. The J segment lost 4 bases and the V segment lost 5 bases, leaving 12 bases of the junction unmatched. The germline V gene has CDR1 LNHDA and CDR2 SQIVND (reference sequence). CDR3 length: 16 residues. CDR3 nucleotides: TGTGCCAGTAGTGCGTCAGGGGGCTACCAAGTCTATGGCTACACCTTC. Residues: CASSASGGYQVYGYTF.

The rearrangement joins TRBV11-3 to TRBJ1-4, with a tentative D call TRBD1 (5 bases). V was cut by 6 bases and J by 4 bases, with 12 bases left in between. CDR3 length: 14 residues. The germline V gene has CDR1 SGHNT and CDR2 YENEEA. This CDR3 is CASRLQVDNEKLFF. CDR3 bases: TGTGCCAGCAGATTACAGGTGGATAATGAAAAACTGTTTTTT.

This chain joins TRBV5-6 and TRBJ1-3; D call uncertain. V was shortened by 4 bases and J by 3 bases, with 8 bases between the two germline ends. CDR1 is SGHDT, CDR2 YYEEEE, per germline. This CDR3 region has 13 residues. The CDR3 DNA reads as TGTGCCAGCAGCGCCGGCGGTGGAAACACCATATATTTT. Translation gives CASSAGGGNTIYF.

The chain joins TRBV7-8 to TRBJ1-2; D possibly corresponds to TRBD1 (5 bases). Per germline, CDR1 SGHVS and CDR2 FQNEAQ. V was clipped by 4 bases and J by 1 base, with 13 bases between them. CDR3 length equals 15 residues. CDR3: CASSSPEGVNYGYTF. For the CDR3, the DNA is TGTGCCAGCAGCTCACCCGAAGGGGTTAACTATGGCTACACCTTC. Based on the CDR3 plus reference TRBV7-8 and TRBJ1-2, the full variable domain is GAGVSQSPRYKVAKRGQDVALRCDPISGHVSLFWYQQALGQGPEFLTYFQNEAQLDKSGLPSDRFFAERPEGSVSTLKIQRTQQEDSAVYLCASSSPEGVNYGYTFGSGTRLTVV.

The rearrangement links TRBV9 to TRBJ2-3, with a possible D match to TRBD2 (6 bases). Trimming cost V 2 bases and J 0 bases, with 13 bases left between them. CDR3 length equals 16 residues. Germline-derived CDR1 and CDR2 are SGDLS and YYNGEE. The CDR3 spells CASSVRMGTSTDTQYF. For the CDR3, the DNA is TGTGCCAGCAGCGTCCGTATGGGGACTAGCACAGATACGCAGTATTTT.

The J gene is TRBJ2-7, the V gene TRBV11-3; D gene ambiguous. The CDR3 is 13 residues long. V lost 1 base and J 4 bases, leaving 8 bases between the germline ends. Germline V gives CDR1 SGHNT, CDR2 YENEEA. DNA for the CDR3: TGTGCCAGCAGCTTAGGCGGATCTTACGAGCAGTACTTC. Amino acids: CASSLGGSYEQYF.

The CDR3 bases are TGCGCCAGCAGCCAAGCTAACTCTGGGGCCAACGTCCTGACTTTC. Protein product: CASSQANSGANVLTF. V and J are TRBV4-3 and TRBJ2-6; no definite D call. The germline V gene encodes CDR1 LGHNA and CDR2 YSLEER. This CDR3 has 15 residues. Trimming pared 1 base from V and 0 bases from J, leaving 4 bases between.

This clone was seen more than once but under ten times. This rearrangement joins TRBV23-1 to TRBJ1-3, with D perhaps matching TRBD1 (6 bases). TRBV23-1 is identified as an open reading frame with a role that is uncertain. The CDR3 has 14 amino acids. The germline V and J ends were trimmed by 4 bases and 2 bases, with 9 bases remaining between them. The CDR3 here is CASSRRGAGNTIYF. DNA for the CDR3: TGCGCCAGCAGTCGCAGGGGAGCTGGAAACACCATATATTTT.

The DNA of the CDR3 is TGCGCCAGCAGCCAAGATAAGGGACAGGGGTTAGAGACCCAGTACTTC. As protein: CASSQDKGQGLETQYF. The chain employs TRBV4-1 and TRBJ2-5, with 10 bases lining up with TRBD1. Trimming removed 0 bases from V and 4 bases from J; junction bases left unmatched: 5. This CDR3 region has 16 residues. In germline, CDR1 is MGHRA, CDR2 YSYEKL.

This chain connects TRBV19 to TRBJ2-7, with 8 nucleotides matching TRBD1. V lost 3 bases to trimming and J lost 6 bases; unmatched junction nucleotides: 4. Germline-derived CDR1 and CDR2 are LNHDA and SQIVND (reference sequence). CDR3 length: 13 residues. CDR3 residues: CASSISTGVEQYF. The CDR3 DNA reads as TGTGCCAGTAGTATCTCGACAGGGGTCGAGCAGTACTTC.

V usage is TRBV27 and J usage is TRBJ2-1; 10 positions match TRBD2. The CDR3 extends over 14 amino acids. The germline CDR1 and CDR2 sequences are MNHEY and SMNVEV (reference sequence). V shed 6 bases and J 4 bases; nucleotides not matched to a gene: 3. The CDR3 DNA reads as TGTGCCAGCAGACTAGCGGGAATATACAATGAGCAGTTCTTC. Translation gives CASRLAGIYNEQFF.

This chain uses TRBV5-1 with TRBJ2-4; 7 bases agree with TRBD1. The CDR3 loop spans 14 amino acids. The germline gives CDR1 SGHRS, CDR2 YFSETQ. The trim removed 4 bases at V and 4 bases at J, leaving 5 bases unmatched. The CDR3 loop is CASSDGTAKNIQYF. CDR3 DNA: TGCGCCAGCAGCGACGGGACAGCGAAAAACATTCAGTACTTC.

This clone has only one observation. The rearrangement joins TRBV6-5 to TRBJ2-2; a possible D gene is TRBD1 (5 bases). Trimming took off 6 bases at V and 3 bases at J, with 11 bases between the two ends. The CDR3 length is 14 residues. Germline lookup yields CDR1 MNHEY and CDR2 SVGAGI. The CDR3 DNA sequence: TGTGCCAGCAGAACCGACAGATACACCGGGGAGCTGTTTTTT. Protein sequence: CASRTDRYTGELFF.

The rearrangement joins TRBV6-5 to TRBJ2-2; D ambiguous. Germline CDR1 MNHEY, CDR2 SVGAGI. The V end lost 0 bases, the J end lost 2 bases, and 4 bases lay between the germline ends. The CDR3 sequence is 14 residues long. This CDR3 reads CASSYSFNTGELFF. As DNA, the CDR3 is TGTGCCAGCAGTTACTCCTTTAACACCGGGGAGCTGTTTTTT.

The sample holds one count of this clone. The V gene is TRBV27, the J gene TRBJ2-2; a possible D gene is TRBD1 (6 bases). Germline V gene lookup returns CDR1 MNHEY and CDR2 SMNVEV (reference sequence). There are 14 residues in the CDR3. V was pared by 5 bases and J by 2 bases, with 9 bases between. CDR3 region: CASSPGTNTGELFF. The CDR3 region has the DNA TGTGCCAGCAGTCCCGGGACAAACACCGGGGAGCTGTTTTTT.

J is TRBJ2-3 and V is TRBV4-1; TRBD1 matches at 7 bases. The germline CDR1 and CDR2 sequences are MGHRA and YSYEKL. The CDR3 covers 16 residues. After removal of 1 base from V and 0 bases from J, the junction contained 4 bases not matched to a gene. CDR3 in amino acids: CASSQGQGLSTDTQYF. The CDR3 DNA reads TGCGCCAGCAGCCAAGGACAGGGTTTAAGCACAGATACGCAGTATTTT.

The genes are TRBV6-5 and TRBJ2-7, with 8 nucleotides matching TRBD1. The germline V gene encodes CDR1 MNHEY and CDR2 SVGAGI. CDR3 size: 15 residues. The ends lost 3 bases at V and 2 bases at J; junction bases unmatched: 6. Here the CDR3 reads CASSYRAGGAYEQYF. The CDR3 nucleotides are TGTGCCAGCAGTTATCGGGCAGGGGGCGCCTACGAGCAGTACTTC.